This record concerns one TCR beta chain sequence. This sample is drawn from a study of T cells after yellow fever vaccination. Study-wide background: Fractions low in cell number were prepared with SMART-Seq v4 Ultra Low Input.

TCRdb re-analysed the 5' RACE reads in MiXCR, keeping a single row per CDR3 protein. The sample contains under 550,000 distinct CDR3 sequences, 20% to 25% of which appear only once. Sequencing was performed on PBMCs, taken roughly 20 days after the first yellow fever vaccination. This sequence was found in a man younger than 30 who received the YFV17D yellow fever vaccine.

The CDR3 region has the DNA TGTGCCAGCAGCTTAGCAGGGACAGGGAGCAATCAGCCCCAGCATTTT. The encoded protein is CASSLAGTGSNQPQHF. The V and J genes are TRBV7-2 and TRBJ1-5, with 9 nucleotides matching TRBD1. The germline gives CDR1 SGHTA, CDR2 FQGNSA. The CDR3 spans 16 residues. Trimming removed 0 bases from V and 1 base from J; junction bases left unmatched: 1.